These 30 T cell receptor beta chains share one sample of origin, sequenced in a study of blood T cell repertoires in COVID-19. This table comes from immunoSEQ multiplex PCR, and its TCRdb copy is limited to in-frame clones, with some not included. The data contain about 69,000 clones, over 70% of them seen just once; the ten biggest clones take up about 17%. Sequenced input: peripheral blood. The source is a man aged 55 to 70 with acute or convalescent COVID-19.

This clone is classed as medium-sized. This rearrangement joins TRBV5-1 to TRBJ1-3, with TRBD1 matching over 10 bases. The J segment lost 0 bases and the V segment lost 3 bases, leaving 3 bases of the junction unmatched. Looked up from germline, CDR1 is SGHRS and CDR2 is YFSETQ. This CDR3 contains 16 residues. CDR3 in amino acids: CASSWGQGFSGNTIYF. CDR3 nucleotide sequence: TGCGCCAGCAGCTGGGGACAGGGGTTCTCTGGAAACACCATATATTTT. Together with reference TRBV5-1 and TRBJ1-3, the CDR3 gives the full variable domain: KAGVTQTPRYLIKTRGQQVTLSCSPISGHRSVSWYQQTPGQGLQFLFEYFSETQRNKGNFPGRFSGRQFSNSRSEMNVSTLELGDSALYLCASSWGQGFSGNTIYFGEGSWLTVV.

The chain uses TRBV7-6 and TRBJ2-2; 8 nucleotides match TRBD1. CDR1 is SGHVS, CDR2 FNYEAQ, per germline. This CDR3 is 13 amino acids long. J was trimmed by 1 base and V by 8 bases; bases with no gene match: 0. CDR3 residues: CASGQGNTGELFF. The CDR3 coding sequence is TGTGCCAGCGGACAGGGGAACACCGGGGAGCTGTTTTTT.

This clone was seen a few times. This chain connects TRBV19 to TRBJ2-1; 9 bases map to TRBD1. J was trimmed by 6 bases and V by 4 bases; bases with no gene match: 1. The CDR3 runs 13 residues. CDR1 and CDR2 from the germline V gene are LNHDA and SQIVND (reference sequence). In nucleotides, the CDR3 is TGTGCCAGTAGTAGGACAGGGGCCAATGAGCAGTTCTTC. It codes for CASSRTGANEQFF.

This chain uses TRBV3-1 (or the pseudogene TRBV3-2) with TRBJ2-1, with 14 bases aligning to TRBD2. V lost 5 bases to trimming and J lost 10 bases; unmatched junction nucleotides: 4. This CDR3 region has 14 residues. Per the germline V gene, CDR1 is LGHDT and CDR2 is YNNKEL (reference sequence). For the CDR3, the DNA is TGTGCCAGCAGCGCACGGACTAGCGGGGGGGAGCAGTTCTTC. Translating it yields CASSARTSGGEQFF.

This chain uses TRBV7-9 with TRBJ1-2; TRBD1 agrees at 7 bases. Trimming cost V 3 bases and J 0 bases; bases outside gene matches: 7. CDR1 and CDR2 (germline): SEHNR, FQNEAQ (reference sequence). The CDR3 loop spans 16 amino acids. Written as DNA, the CDR3 is TGTGCCAGCAGCTTTAGCACCGGGACAGCTAACTATGGCTACACCTTC. This sequence encodes CASSFSTGTANYGYTF. The full variable domain, completed using reference TRBV7-9 and TRBJ1-2, is DTGVSQNPRHKITKRGQNVTFRCDPISEHNRLYWYRQTLGQGPEFLTYFQNEAQLEKSRLLSDRFSAERPKGSFSTLEIQRTEQGDSAMYLCASSFSTGTANYGYTFGSGTRLTVV.

The chain links TRBV6-5 to TRBJ2-7; D might be TRBD1 (5 bases). V lost 6 bases, J lost 7 bases, and 16 bases lay in between. The CDR3 consists of 13 residues. Germline loops: CDR1 MNHEY, CDR2 SVGAGI. In DNA form, the CDR3 reads TGTGCCAGCAGGAAACAGGCCGGTGGGGAGCAGTACTTC. This sequence encodes CASRKQAGGEQYF.

This sequence joins TRBV5-1 and TRBJ1-1; no reliable D call. CDR3 size: 15 residues. Trimming took 7 bases from V and 0 from J, leaving 16 bases between them. In germline, CDR1 is SGHRS, CDR2 YFSETQ. In DNA form, the CDR3 reads TGCGCCAGCTCCTCGGGAGGCAGTCTGAACACTGAAGCTTTCTTT. Encoded protein: CASSSGGSLNTEAFF.

This clone was detected once. The rearrangement links TRBV19 to TRBJ1-1, with D perhaps TRBD1 (6 bases). Looked up from germline, CDR1 is LNHDA and CDR2 is SQIVND (reference sequence). The CDR3 is 14 amino acids. Trimming shortened V by 4 bases and J by 7 bases, and 16 bases separated the two germline ends. Here the CDR3 DNA reads TGTGCCAGTAGTACGGACAGCGACGCGTTTGAAGCTTTCTTT. Encoded protein: CASSTDSDAFEAFF.

This clone occurred once. The chain links TRBV7-9 to TRBJ1-4; 7 bases are a match to TRBD1. CDR1 is SEHNR, CDR2 FQNEAQ, per germline (reference sequence). The CDR3 length is 15 residues. V lost 1 base, J lost 4 bases, and 3 bases stayed unmatched. CDR3 DNA: TGTGCCAGCAGCTTAGGGCACAGGGGTAATGAAAAACTGTTTTTT. Translation: CASSLGHRGNEKLFF.

The table lists this clone with a few counts. The J gene is TRBJ2-7, the V gene TRBV19; the D is unclear. V was clipped by 3 bases and J by 7 bases, with 7 bases between them. CDR1 is LNHDA, CDR2 SQIVND, per germline (reference sequence). CDR3 length equals 11 residues. CDR3 in amino acids: CASSIKEEQYF. The CDR3 nucleotides read TGTGCCAGTAGTATCAAGGAGGAGCAGTACTTC.

The chain joins TRBV7-8 to TRBJ2-3; 9 bases map to TRBD2. Looked up from germline, CDR1 is SGHVS and CDR2 is FQNEAQ. The CDR3 has 16 residues. V lost 5 bases and J lost 5; bases outside the gene matches: 11. The CDR3 here is CASSAWGTSLGDTQYF. Written as DNA, the CDR3 is TGTGCCAGCAGCGCATGGGGGACTAGCCTGGGAGATACGCAGTATTTT.

This clone was detected only a few times. The chain links TRBV5-1 to TRBJ1-1, with TRBD1 identical over 9 bases. Germline CDR1 and CDR2: SGHRS and YFSETQ. V lost 3 bases and J lost 3; bases outside the gene matches: 3. The CDR3 contains 14 residues. The CDR3 nucleotides are TGCGCCAGCAGCTCAAGACAGGGGGACACTGAAGCTTTCTTT. The encoded protein is CASSSRQGDTEAFF.

The chain employs TRBV19 and TRBJ2-2, with D tentatively TRBD1 (5 bases). The CDR3 consists of 15 residues. V was trimmed by 7 bases and J by 0 bases, leaving 12 bases between them. Germline V CDR1 and CDR2: LNHDA, SQIVND (reference sequence). CDR3 DNA sequence: TGTGCCAGTATCCCCGACAGCACGAACACCGGGGAGCTGTTTTTT. Its protein is CASIPDSTNTGELFF.

In regard to this clone: Other DNA sequences within the sample encode an identical CDR3. The V and J genes are TRBV6-5 and TRBJ1-2, with D perhaps matching TRBD1 (6 bases). CDR1 is MNHEY, CDR2 SVGAGI, per germline. CDR3 length: 13 amino acids. Trimming took off 2 bases at V and 6 bases at J, with 10 bases between the two ends. CDR3 protein: CASSYGGGDGYTF. The DNA of the CDR3 is TGTGCCAGCAGTTACGGGGGGGGCGATGGCTACACCTTC.

The chain combines TRBV7-2 with TRBJ2-7, with D perhaps TRBD2 (6 bases). Looked up from germline, CDR1 is SGHTA and CDR2 is FQGNSA. Between the trimmed V and J ends, which lost 5 bases and 2 bases, there was a span of 16 bases. The length of the CDR3 is 15 residues. The CDR3 DNA reads as TGTGCCAGCAGCCCGCCGGGGGTGCGAACCTACGAGCAGTACTTC. Residues: CASSPPGVRTYEQYF.

The chain has TRBV18 and TRBJ1-5; D not resolved. V lost 2 bases and J lost 0, with 5 bases in between. This CDR3 contains 14 residues. Germline V gene sequence: CDR1 KGHSH, CDR2 LQKENI. The CDR3 nucleotides read TGTGCCAGCTCACCAGACAATAGCAATCAGCCCCAGCATTTT. Translating gives CASSPDNSNQPQHF.

The chain employs TRBV9 and TRBJ1-4, with a possible D match to TRBD1 (6 bases). Germline CDR1 is SGDLS and CDR2 is YYNGEE. The CDR3 runs to 15 residues. V lost 3 bases, J lost 8 bases, and 17 bases lay in between. This CDR3 is CASSGGGRSEEKLFF. The CDR3 bases are TGTGCCAGCAGCGGCGGGGGGCGCTCGGAGGAAAAACTGTTTTTT.

The rearrangement uses TRBV10-1 and TRBJ2-1, with 8 bases identical to TRBD1. Germline V gene data show CDR1 as WNHNN and CDR2 as SYGVQD (reference sequence). There are 15 residues in the CDR3. J lost 0 bases, V lost 4 bases, and 2 bases had no gene match. The CDR3 sequence is CASSVGQVSYNEQFF. As DNA, the CDR3 is TGCGCCAGCAGTGTGGGACAGGTCTCCTACAATGAGCAGTTCTTC.

Judged by abundance, this clone is medium-sized. This sequence joins TRBV2 and TRBJ1-2, with 7 bases aligning to TRBD1. V shed 6 bases and J 0 bases; nucleotides not matched to a gene: 10. Germline assignment: CDR1 SNHLY and CDR2 FYNNEI. The CDR3 runs 16 residues. Here the CDR3 DNA reads TGTGCCAGCAGCCCCCTGGGACAGCCCACTAACTATGGCTACACCTTC. Encoded protein: CASSPLGQPTNYGYTF.

The chain combines TRBV19 with TRBJ1-2; tentative D call: TRBD1 (6 bases). The V gene's germline CDR1 is LNHDA and CDR2 SQIVND (reference sequence). Trimming stripped 6 bases from V and 10 bases from J, with 18 bases between. This CDR3 contains 13 residues. The CDR3 bases are TGTGCCAGTAGAGTGACGGACAGACTTTTCTACACCTTC. Protein: CASRVTDRLFYTF.

The chain is built from TRBV27 and TRBJ2-4, with 7 positions matching TRBD1. The CDR3 runs to 19 residues. The ends lost 3 bases at V and 0 bases at J; junction bases unmatched: 14. Germline-derived CDR1 and CDR2 are MNHEY and SMNVEV (reference sequence). The CDR3 sequence: CASSFLNPQGQLAKNIQYF. The CDR3, as DNA: TGTGCCAGCAGTTTCCTAAACCCACAGGGGCAACTAGCCAAAAACATTCAGTACTTC.

This clone was seen more than once but under ten times. The gene calls are TRBV27 and TRBJ1-6; D not resolved. V was shortened by 0 bases and J by 7 bases, with 10 bases between the two germline ends. Germline lookup yields CDR1 MNHEY and CDR2 SMNVEV (reference sequence). The CDR3 is 15 residues long. The CDR3 nucleotides read TGTGCCAGCAGTTTATCCCTCCGACTGAATTCACCCCTCCACTTT. Translated: CASSLSLRLNSPLHF.

This chain joins TRBV7-3 and TRBJ2-7, with D possibly being TRBD2 (6 bases). Germline V gives CDR1 SGHTA, CDR2 FQGTGA. The CDR3 totals 13 residues. With 5 bases removed from V and 3 bases from J, the gap between germline ends came to 11 bases. The CDR3, as DNA: TGTGCCAGCAGCCCTAGCGCACACTACGAGCAGTACTTC. This encodes CASSPSAHYEQYF.

This chain uses TRBV28 with TRBJ2-7; the match to TRBD1 covers 10 bases. This CDR3 contains 14 residues. Germline-derived CDR1 and CDR2 are MDHEN and SYDVKM. V shed 6 bases, J shed 4 bases, and the junction held 6 bases outside the gene matches. CDR3 nucleotide sequence: TGTGCCAGCAGGAAGACAGGGGGCAGATACGAGCAGTACTTC. Translation: CASRKTGGRYEQYF. Drawing the rest from reference TRBV28 and TRBJ2-7, the complete variable domain is DVKVTQSSRYLVKRTGEKVFLECVQDMDHENMFWYRQDPGLGLRLIYFSYDVKMKEKGDIPEGYSVSREKKERFSLILESASTNQTSMYLCASRKTGGRYEQYFGPGTRLTVT.

The chain couples TRBV6-5 to TRBJ1-2, with 9 bases matching TRBD1. From germline, CDR1 is MNHEY and CDR2 SVGAGI. The junction had 1 base not matched to a gene; V was cut back by 4 bases and J by 4 bases. The CDR3 length is 13 residues. CDR3 residues: CASSWDRVYGYTF. DNA of the CDR3: TGTGCCAGCAGTTGGGACAGGGTCTATGGCTACACCTTC.

The J gene is TRBJ2-5, the V gene TRBV6-5; TRBD2 matches 7 bases. Looked up from germline, CDR1 is MNHEY and CDR2 is SVGAGI. This CDR3 contains 13 residues. J gave up 4 bases and V 6 bases, and 5 bases lay outside the gene matches. The CDR3 reads CASSRREGETQYF. CDR3 DNA: TGTGCCAGCAGCCGCAGGGAGGGAGAGACCCAGTACTTC.

The V call is TRBV5-4, the J call TRBJ1-1; no definite D call. Germline V gives CDR1 SGHNT, CDR2 YYREEE (reference sequence). The CDR3 is made up of 13 amino acids. V was cut by 1 base and J by 5 bases, with 9 bases left in between. The CDR3 here is CASSLTGGTEAFF. DNA for the CDR3: TGTGCCAGCAGCTTGACGGGAGGGACTGAAGCTTTCTTT.

The chain couples TRBV15 to TRBJ1-5, with D maybe TRBD1 (5 bases). From germline, CDR1 is LNHNV and CDR2 YYDKDF (reference sequence). This CDR3 is 16 amino acids long. The V end lost 5 bases, the J end lost 2 bases, and 16 bases lay between the germline ends. The CDR3 region is CATSGGGMGGNQPQHF. CDR3 DNA: TGTGCCACCAGCGGCGGGGGTATGGGAGGCAATCAGCCCCAGCATTTT. Together with reference TRBV15 and TRBJ1-5, the CDR3 gives the full variable domain: DAMVIQNPRYQVTQFGKPVTLSCSQTLNHNVMYWYQQKSSQAPKLLFHYYDKDFNNEADTPDNFQSRRPNTSFCFLDIRSPGLGDTAMYLCATSGGGMGGNQPQHFGDGTRLSIL.

This clone has only a few counts. The chain employs TRBV12-3 or TRBV12-4 and TRBJ1-2; 7 positions match TRBD1. V gave up 2 bases and J gave up 8 bases; unmatched junction bases: 2. This CDR3 is 12 amino acids long. The chain's CDR3 is CASSLTGEGYTF. For the CDR3, the DNA is TGTGCCAGCAGTTTAACAGGGGAGGGCTACACCTTC.

Regarding this clone: This same CDR3 is encoded by further DNA sequences in the sample. The rearrangement uses TRBV20-1 and TRBJ1-2; D is unclear. This CDR3 comprises 11 residues. Deletions cut 1 base from V and 6 bases from J, with 6 bases between. Per the germline V gene, CDR1 is DFQATT and CDR2 is SNEGSKA (reference sequence). As DNA, the CDR3 is TGCAGTGCTAGAGGGCCTGATGGCTACACCTTC. Its protein is CSARGPDGYTF.